The 9 T cell receptor beta chains below were found in one sample sequenced in a study of radiotherapy plus CTLA-4 blockade in lung cancer. The protocol was immunoSEQ multiplex PCR, while the TCRdb copy is restricted to in-frame clones and leaves out a portion. The data show 90,000 or so clones, approximately 83% seen once. The specimen comprised peripheral blood, sampled from a patient treated with radiotherapy plus ipilimumab. These receptors were collected from a human donor with non-small cell lung cancer who had a partial response to radiotherapy plus ipilimumab.

This chain uses TRBV7-9 with TRBJ1-2; 7 nucleotides match TRBD1. The CDR3 has 15 amino acids. The V gene end was trimmed by 0 bases and the J gene end by 5 bases; junction bases not matched to a gene: 6. Germline loops: CDR1 SEHNR, CDR2 FQNEAQ (reference sequence). The CDR3 DNA follows: TGTGCCAGCAGCTTAGCGGGGCAGGGGGGATATGGCTACACCTTC. Translating it yields CASSLAGQGGYGYTF. The variable domain in full, with the rest retrieved from reference TRBV7-9 and TRBJ1-2, is DTGVSQNPRHKITKRGQNVTFRCDPISEHNRLYWYRQTLGQGPEFLTYFQNEAQLEKSRLLSDRFSAERPKGSFSTLEIQRTEQGDSAMYLCASSLAGQGGYGYTFGSGTRLTVV.

The chain joins TRBV5-1 to TRBJ2-7, with TRBD2 matching 8 bases. CDR1 is SGHRS, CDR2 YFSETQ, per germline. Unmatched junction bases numbered 7, after V lost 3 bases and J lost 2 bases. This CDR3 contains 15 residues. CDR3 region: CASSSHPGGAYEQYF. CDR3 bases: TGCGCCAGCAGCTCTCACCCCGGGGGGGCCTACGAGCAGTACTTC.

This sequence joins TRBV5-1 and TRBJ1-1; D remains ambiguous. Trimming removed 4 bases from V and 0 bases from J, with 10 bases in between. The germline V gene has CDR1 SGHRS and CDR2 YFSETQ. The CDR3 length is 14 residues. The DNA of the CDR3 is TGCGCCAGCAGCGGTGGTAACATGAACACTGAAGCTTTCTTT. Protein sequence: CASSGGNMNTEAFF.

The chain employs TRBV30 and TRBJ1-2; 7 bases map to TRBD1. This CDR3 has 16 amino acids. CDR1 and CDR2 from the germline V gene are GTSNPN and SVGIG (reference sequence). V lost 7 bases to trimming and J lost 2 bases; unmatched junction nucleotides: 16. DNA for the CDR3: TGTGCCTCCCTAGGGGCAGGGGGTTTTAGGAACTATGGCTACACCTTC. It encodes CASLGAGGFRNYGYTF.

CDR3: CASSLTSGSYNEQFF. The CDR3 region has the DNA TGTGCCAGCAGTTTGACTAGCGGCTCCTACAATGAGCAGTTCTTC. This chain connects TRBV28 to TRBJ2-1; TRBD2 aligns across 9 bases. Unmatched junction bases numbered 0, after V lost 3 bases and J lost 0 bases. This CDR3 comprises 15 residues. CDR1 MDHEN and CDR2 SYDVKM come from the germline V gene.

This chain links TRBV28 with TRBJ2-5, with a tentative D call TRBD2 (5 bases). The CDR3 length is 12 residues. Germline CDR1 is MDHEN and CDR2 is SYDVKM. Trimming took off 6 bases at V and 5 bases at J, with 10 bases between the two ends. The CDR3 bases are TGTGCCAGCAGAACTAGTATGGAGACCCAGTACTTC. Amino acids: CASRTSMETQYF.

V usage is TRBV6-5 and J usage is TRBJ1-1; D is unclear. The V end was cut by 7 bases, the J end by 1 base, with 7 bases between. CDR3 length equals 12 residues. Looked up from germline, CDR1 is MNHEY and CDR2 is SVGAGI. CDR3 sequence: CASTGWNTEAFF. CDR3 DNA sequence: TGTGCCAGCACCGGGTGGAACACTGAAGCTTTCTTT.

The sample holds a few counts of this clone. The genes are TRBV10-2 and TRBJ2-2; TRBD2 aligns across 9 bases. The CDR3 is 16 residues long. The germline V gene encodes CDR1 WSHSY and CDR2 SAAADI. V shed 3 bases, J shed 6 bases, and the junction held 8 bases outside the gene matches. CDR3 DNA sequence: TGCGCCAGCAGTGATTACGGCGGGAGGGCCTCCGGGGAGCTGTTTTTT. Translated, it gives CASSDYGGRASGELFF.

The chain combines TRBV28 with TRBJ2-7; 9 positions agree with TRBD1. The V gene's germline CDR1 is MDHEN and CDR2 SYDVKM. This CDR3 is 15 amino acids long. V shed 4 bases, J shed 9 bases, and the junction held 13 bases outside the gene matches. The CDR3 DNA is TGTGCCAGCAGTTCCGGGACAGGGACCTTAGGGGGGCAGTACGTC. As protein: CASSSGTGTLGGQYV.